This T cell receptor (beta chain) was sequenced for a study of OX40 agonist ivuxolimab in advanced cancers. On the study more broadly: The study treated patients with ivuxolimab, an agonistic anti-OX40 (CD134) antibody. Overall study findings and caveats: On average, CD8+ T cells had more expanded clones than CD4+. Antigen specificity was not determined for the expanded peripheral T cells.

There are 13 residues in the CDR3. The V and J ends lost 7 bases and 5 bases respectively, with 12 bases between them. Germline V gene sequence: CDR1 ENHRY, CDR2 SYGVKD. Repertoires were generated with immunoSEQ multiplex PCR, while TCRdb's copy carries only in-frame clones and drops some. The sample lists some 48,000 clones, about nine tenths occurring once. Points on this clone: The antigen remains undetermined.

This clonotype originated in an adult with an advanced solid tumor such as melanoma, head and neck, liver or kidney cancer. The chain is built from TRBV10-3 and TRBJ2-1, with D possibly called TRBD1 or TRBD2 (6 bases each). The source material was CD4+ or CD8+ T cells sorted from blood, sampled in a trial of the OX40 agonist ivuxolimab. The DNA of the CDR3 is TGTGCCATCACCCCCGGGGGCCACAATGAGCAGTTCTTC. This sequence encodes CAITPGGHNEQFF.